The rows below give T cell receptor beta chains drawn from one sample of a study of early T cells in non-severe SARS-CoV-2 infection. TCRdb recomputed calls from the 5' RACE reads with MiXCR, one row per CDR3 protein. This sample yields fewer than 40,000 distinct CDR3 sequences, of which approximately 5.2% are seen a single time; around 3.7% belongs to the top ten. Sequenced sample: whole blood. Source of these receptors: an adult who was a healthcare worker with PCR-confirmed SARS-CoV-2 infection or an uninfected control (not recorded which). CDR3s include the opening cysteine and the closing phenylalanine or tryptophan. D genes are given only for firm matches. Some rows mark clone size as missing; the rest say once, few, many or name a class of expanded clone.

once,TRBV28,TRBD2,TRBJ2-1,CASSLASGGTYNEQFF,TGTGCCAGCAGTTTAGCTAGCGGGGGTACCTACAATGAGCAGTTCTTC
-,TRBV29-1,TRBD2,TRBJ2-1,CSAGKASGFNEQFF,TGCAGCGCCGGGAAGGCTAGCGGATTCAATGAGCAGTTCTTC
many,TRBV27,-,TRBJ1-5,CASSWGVNQPQHF,TGTGCCAGCAGTTGGGGGGTCAATCAGCCCCAGCATTTT
many,TRBV7-9,TRBD1,TRBJ2-7,CASSSGTGVNEQYF,TGTGCCAGCAGCTCCGGGACAGGGGTGAACGAGCAGTACTTC
many,TRBV11-2,TRBD1,TRBJ2-1,CASRRQGEQFF,TGTGCCAGCAGACGACAGGGTGAGCAGTTCTTC
many,TRBV11-2,-,TRBJ2-5,CASSQGGRETTQETQYF,TGTGCCAGCTCACAAGGGGGTCGTGAGACAACTCAAGAGACCCAGTACTTC
few,TRBV10-3,-,TRBJ2-5,CAISESARTQETQYF,TGTGCCATCAGTGAGTCGGCTAGAACCCAAGAGACCCAGTACTTC
many,TRBV11-2,TRBD1,TRBJ2-1,CASSHLRDRVYNEQFF,TGTGCCAGCAGCCACCTCCGGGACAGGGTGTACAATGAGCAGTTCTTC
few,TRBV15,TRBD2,TRBJ2-7,CATRPTSGSFHEQYF,TGTGCCACCAGACCAACTAGCGGGAGTTTCCACGAGCAGTACTTC
many,TRBV29-1,TRBD1,TRBJ1-2,CSVDRGNYGYTF,TGCAGCGTTGACAGGGGGAACTATGGCTACACCTTC
many,TRBV20-1,-,TRBJ2-7,CSAATGYEQYF,TGCAGTGCTGCAACAGGGTACGAGCAGTACTTC
-,TRBV18,TRBD1,TRBJ1-5,CASSPTGVNQPQHF,TGTGCCAGCTCACCGACAGGGGTTAATCAGCCCCAGCATTTT
-,TRBV7-2,-,TRBJ2-2,CASSRMGDRRTNTGELFF,TGTGCCAGCAGCCGCATGGGAGATCGACGGACTAACACCGGGGAGCTGTTTTTT
many,TRBV5-1,-,TRBJ1-2,CASSLEDAGGYTF,TGCGCCAGCAGCTTGGAGGACGCCGGGGGCTACACCTTC